Presented here are 13 T cell receptor beta chains from one specimen sequenced in a study of cytomegalovirus exposure and HLA in healthy donors. PCR used 60 Vbeta primers and 13 Jbeta primers. Produced via immunoSEQ multiplex PCR; TCRdb's table is partial and in-frame only. The profile covers around 150,000 clones, with around 83% appearing a single time and more than 0.9% taken by the ten largest. Sequencing was done on a sample of PBMCs. These receptors were obtained from a girl aged 2 to 9 in good health and CMV-seropositive.

A single count supports this clone. The chain recombines TRBV5-6 with TRBJ2-1; 9 positions agree with TRBD2. CDR1 SGHDT and CDR2 YYEEEE come from the germline V gene. The CDR3 loop spans 14 amino acids. The trim removed 3 bases at V and 8 bases at J, leaving 6 bases unmatched. CDR3 loop: CASSSLREGYEQFF. CDR3 DNA: TGTGCCAGCAGCTCCTTGCGGGAGGGCTATGAGCAGTTCTTC.

The rearrangement links TRBV27 to TRBJ2-1; 7 bases are a match to TRBD1. Germline V CDR1 and CDR2: MNHEY, SMNVEV (reference sequence). The junction had 8 bases not matched to a gene; V was cut back by 3 bases and J by 3 bases. This CDR3 contains 16 residues. The CDR3 loop is CASSFSGQQGYNEQFF. CDR3 in DNA: TGTGCCAGCAGTTTCTCGGGACAGCAGGGCTACAATGAGCAGTTCTTC.

The V call is TRBV30, the J call TRBJ1-3, with D hard to call. The V gene lost 0 bases and the J gene lost 4 bases, with 10 bases spanning the gap. Germline V gives CDR1 GTSNPN, CDR2 SVGIG (reference sequence). The CDR3 loop spans 14 amino acids. CDR3 region: CAWSVLVRGNTIYF. The CDR3 DNA is TGTGCCTGGAGTGTACTAGTCCGGGGAAACACCATATATTTT. The full variable domain, with the rest looked up from reference TRBV30 and TRBJ1-3, is SQTIHQWPATLVQPVGSPLSLECTVEGTSNPNLYWYRQAAGRGLQLLFYSVGIGQISSEVPQNLSASRPQDRQFILSSKKLLLSDSGFYLCAWSVLVRGNTIYFGEGSWLTVV.

V usage is TRBV5-1 and J usage is TRBJ2-7, with TRBD1 matching 9 bases. Germline CDR1 SGHRS, CDR2 YFSETQ. The CDR3 consists of 14 residues. The V gene end was trimmed by 2 bases and the J gene end by 4 bases; junction bases not matched to a gene: 4. The CDR3 DNA is TGCGCCAGCAGCTTTGGACAGGGGACGTACGAGCAGTACTTC. Translating it yields CASSFGQGTYEQYF.

DNA of the CDR3: TGTGCCAGCAGCCTACTCCTCAACACTGAAGCTTTCTTT. Protein: CASSLLLNTEAFF. The chain carries TRBV5-6 and TRBJ1-1, with D unresolved. CDR1 SGHDT and CDR2 YYEEEE come from the germline V gene. The CDR3 is 13 amino acids. V was shortened by 4 bases and J by 2 bases, with 9 bases between the two germline ends. The whole variable domain, remainder taken from reference TRBV5-6 and TRBJ1-1, is DAGVTQSPTHLIKTRGQQVTLRCSPKSGHDTVSWYQQALGQGPQFIFQYYEEEERQRGNFPDRFSGHQFPNYSSELNVNALLLGDSALYLCASSLLLNTEAFFGQGTRLTVV.

The chain uses TRBV14 and TRBJ2-1; 9 bases align to TRBD2. The germline CDR1 and CDR2 sequences are SGHDN and FVKESK. The CDR3 is 12 residues long. V lost 4 bases to trimming and J lost 15 bases; unmatched junction nucleotides: 7. CDR3 sequence reads: CASSLLGTSMFF. The CDR3 DNA reads TGTGCCAGCAGCCTACTTGGGACTAGCATGTTCTTC.

V is TRBV27 and J is TRBJ2-7; 9 bases are shared with TRBD2. This CDR3 is built from 17 residues. V shed 4 bases, J shed 2 bases, and the junction held 12 bases outside the gene matches. Per the germline V gene, CDR1 is MNHEY and CDR2 is SMNVEV (reference sequence). CDR3 region: CASSSSLSLAGPYEQYF. The CDR3 DNA sequence: TGTGCCAGCAGTTCTAGTTTATCTCTAGCGGGGCCCTACGAGCAGTACTTC.

The chain links TRBV27 to TRBJ2-1, with TRBD2 matching 12 bases. The CDR3 runs to 15 residues. With 8 bases clipped from V and 6 bases from J, the junction kept 8 bases outside the gene matches. Germline V gene sequence: CDR1 MNHEY, CDR2 SMNVEV (reference sequence). Written as DNA, the CDR3 is TGTGCCAGCCGCCGGACTAGCGGGAATCCCAATGAGCAGTTCTTC. Its translation: CASRRTSGNPNEQFF.

The chain uses TRBV30 and TRBJ1-6; possibly TRBD1 for D (5 bases). This CDR3 comprises 12 residues. Germline V gene lookup returns CDR1 GTSNPN and CDR2 SVGIG (reference sequence). With 5 bases removed from V and 7 bases from J, the gap between germline ends came to 9 bases. The CDR3 spells CAWDKGNSPLHF. CDR3 DNA sequence: TGTGCCTGGGACAAGGGGAATTCACCCCTCCACTTT.

The chain uses TRBV7-8 and TRBJ1-1; no firm D call. This CDR3 is 17 amino acids long. Trimming took 2 bases from V and 1 from J, leaving 17 bases between them. The germline V gene has CDR1 SGHVS and CDR2 FQNEAQ. The CDR3 reads CASSLKAKEGGNTEAFF. In DNA form, the CDR3 reads TGTGCCAGCAGCTTAAAGGCTAAGGAGGGCGGGAACACTGAAGCTTTCTTT.

The chain joins TRBV21-1 to TRBJ2-1; the DNA was not used to check the table's D call, TRBD1. TRBV21-1 counts as a pseudogene. The CDR3 is made up of 16 amino acids. CDR3 residues: CAPWCGTGGEYNEQFF. The DNA for the CDR3 is TGTGCCCCTTGGTGTGGGACAGGGGGGGAATACAATGAGCAGTTCTTC.

The chain has TRBV5-5 and TRBJ1-3; 12 nucleotides match TRBD1. The CDR3 spans 15 residues. Germline CDR1 reads SGHKS; CDR2 reads YYEKEE (reference sequence). The V and J ends lost 3 bases and 8 bases, in that order; junction bases with no gene match: 6. As DNA, the CDR3 is TGTGCCAGCAGCTGGGCGGGACAGGGGGCATACACCATATATTTT. It is translated as CASSWAGQGAYTIYF.

The J gene is TRBJ2-2, the V gene TRBV2; TRBD2 is a possible D gene (6 bases). Germline V gene data show CDR1 as SNHLY and CDR2 as FYNNEI. Trimming took 2 bases from V and 2 from J, leaving 18 bases between them. This CDR3 has 18 amino acids. CDR3 loop: CASSEFVWRALNTGELFF. CDR3 DNA sequence: TGTGCCAGCAGTGAATTCGTGTGGAGGGCCTTAAACACCGGGGAGCTGTTTTTT.